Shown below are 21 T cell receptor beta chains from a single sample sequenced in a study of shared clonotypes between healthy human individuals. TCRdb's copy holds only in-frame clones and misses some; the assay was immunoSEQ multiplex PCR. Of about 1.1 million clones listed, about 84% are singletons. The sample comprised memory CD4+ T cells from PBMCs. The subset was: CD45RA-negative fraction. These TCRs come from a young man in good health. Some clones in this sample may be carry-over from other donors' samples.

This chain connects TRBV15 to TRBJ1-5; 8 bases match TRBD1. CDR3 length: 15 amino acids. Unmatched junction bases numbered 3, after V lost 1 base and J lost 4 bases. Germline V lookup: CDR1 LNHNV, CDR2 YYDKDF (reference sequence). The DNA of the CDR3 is TGTGCCACCAGCAGAGGGACAGGGAAGAATCAGCCCCAGCATTTT. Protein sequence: CATSRGTGKNQPQHF.

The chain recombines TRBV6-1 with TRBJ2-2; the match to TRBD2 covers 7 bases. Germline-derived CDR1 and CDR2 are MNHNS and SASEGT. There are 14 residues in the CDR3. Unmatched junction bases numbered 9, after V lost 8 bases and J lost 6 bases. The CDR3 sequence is CASSSGEGSGELFF. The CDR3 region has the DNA TGTGCCAGCTCCTCCGGGGAGGGCTCCGGGGAGCTGTTTTTT.

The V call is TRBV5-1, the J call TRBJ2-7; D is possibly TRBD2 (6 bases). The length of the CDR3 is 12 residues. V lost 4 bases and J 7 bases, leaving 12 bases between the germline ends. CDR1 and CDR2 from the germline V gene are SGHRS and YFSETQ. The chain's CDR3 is CASSRDGGEQYF. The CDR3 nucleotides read TGCGCCAGCAGCCGGGACGGGGGTGAGCAGTACTTC.

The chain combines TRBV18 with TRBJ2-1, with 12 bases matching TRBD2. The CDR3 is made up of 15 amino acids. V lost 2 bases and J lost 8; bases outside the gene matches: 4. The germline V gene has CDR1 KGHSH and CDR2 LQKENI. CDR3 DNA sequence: TGTGCCAGCTCACCAGGACTAGCGGGAAGCGATGAGCAGTTCTTC. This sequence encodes CASSPGLAGSDEQFF. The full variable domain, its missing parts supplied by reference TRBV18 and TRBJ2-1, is NAGVMQNPRHLVRRRGQEARLRCSPMKGHSHVYWYRQLPEEGLKFMVYLQKENIIDESGMPKERFSAEFPKEGPSILRIQQVVRGDSAAYFCASSPGLAGSDEQFFGPGTRLTVL.

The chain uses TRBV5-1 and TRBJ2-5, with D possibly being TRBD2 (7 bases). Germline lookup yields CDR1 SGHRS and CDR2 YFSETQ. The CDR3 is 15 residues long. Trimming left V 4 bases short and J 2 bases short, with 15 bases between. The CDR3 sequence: CASSPGAAGQETQYF. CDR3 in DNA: TGCGCCAGCAGCCCGGGGGCAGCGGGACAAGAGACCCAGTACTTC.

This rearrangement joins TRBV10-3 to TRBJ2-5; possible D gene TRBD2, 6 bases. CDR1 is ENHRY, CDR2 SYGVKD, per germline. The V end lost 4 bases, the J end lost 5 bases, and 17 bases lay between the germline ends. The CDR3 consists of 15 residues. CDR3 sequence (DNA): TGTGCCATCAGTGGGGGGACGGGACTCGGTGAGACCCAGTACTTC. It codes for CAISGGTGLGETQYF.

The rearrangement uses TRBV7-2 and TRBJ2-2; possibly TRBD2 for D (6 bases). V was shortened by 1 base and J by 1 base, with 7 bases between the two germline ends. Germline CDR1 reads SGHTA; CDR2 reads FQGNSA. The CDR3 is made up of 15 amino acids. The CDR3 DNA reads TGTGCCAGCAGCTTAGGGCGGGAGAACACCGGGGAGCTGTTTTTT. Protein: CASSLGRENTGELFF.

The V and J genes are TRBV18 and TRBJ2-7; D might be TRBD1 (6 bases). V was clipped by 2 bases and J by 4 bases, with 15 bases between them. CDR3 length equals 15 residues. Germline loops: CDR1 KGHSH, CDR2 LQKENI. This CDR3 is CASSPYQGQKYEQYF. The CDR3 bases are TGTGCCAGCTCACCATACCAGGGGCAGAAGTACGAGCAGTACTTC.

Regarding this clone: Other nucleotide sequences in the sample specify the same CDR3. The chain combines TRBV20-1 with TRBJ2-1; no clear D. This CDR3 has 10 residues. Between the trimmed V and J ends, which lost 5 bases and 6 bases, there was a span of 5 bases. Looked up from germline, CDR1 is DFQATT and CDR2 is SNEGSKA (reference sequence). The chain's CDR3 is CSAARNEQFF. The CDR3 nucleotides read TGCAGTGCTGCACGCAATGAGCAGTTCTTC.

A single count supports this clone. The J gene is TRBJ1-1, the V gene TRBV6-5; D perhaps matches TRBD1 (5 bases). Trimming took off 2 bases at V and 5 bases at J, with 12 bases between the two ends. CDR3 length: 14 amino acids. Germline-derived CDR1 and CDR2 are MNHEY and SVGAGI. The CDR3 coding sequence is TGTGCCAGCAGTTACCAGGGCCCCGGGACTGAAGCTTTCTTT. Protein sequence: CASSYQGPGTEAFF.

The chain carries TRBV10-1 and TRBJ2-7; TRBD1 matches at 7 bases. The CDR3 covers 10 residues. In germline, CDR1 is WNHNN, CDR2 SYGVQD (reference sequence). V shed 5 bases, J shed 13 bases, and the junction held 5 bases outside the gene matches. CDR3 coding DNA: TGCGCCAGCAGTAACGGGACAGCTTACTTC. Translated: CASSNGTAYF.

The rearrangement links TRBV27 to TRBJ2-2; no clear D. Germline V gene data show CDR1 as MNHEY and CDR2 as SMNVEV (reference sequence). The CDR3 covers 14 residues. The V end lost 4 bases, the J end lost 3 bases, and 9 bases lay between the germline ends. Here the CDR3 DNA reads TGTGCCAGCAGTTCCCCCCGAGACACCGGGGAGCTGTTTTTT. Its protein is CASSSPRDTGELFF.

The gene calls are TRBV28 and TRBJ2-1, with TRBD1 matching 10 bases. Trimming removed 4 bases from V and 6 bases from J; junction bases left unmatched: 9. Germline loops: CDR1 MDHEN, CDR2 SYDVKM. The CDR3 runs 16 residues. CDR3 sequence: CASSSDRGNVGNEQFF. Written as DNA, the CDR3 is TGTGCCAGCAGTTCGGACAGGGGGAATGTTGGCAATGAGCAGTTCTTC.

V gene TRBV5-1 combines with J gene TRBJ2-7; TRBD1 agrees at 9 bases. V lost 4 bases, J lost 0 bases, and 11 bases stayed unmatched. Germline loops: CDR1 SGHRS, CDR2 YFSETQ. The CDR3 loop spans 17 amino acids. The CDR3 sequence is CASSISPPGQGSYEQYF. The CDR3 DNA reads TGCGCCAGCAGCATCAGTCCGCCGGGACAGGGCTCCTACGAGCAGTACTTC.

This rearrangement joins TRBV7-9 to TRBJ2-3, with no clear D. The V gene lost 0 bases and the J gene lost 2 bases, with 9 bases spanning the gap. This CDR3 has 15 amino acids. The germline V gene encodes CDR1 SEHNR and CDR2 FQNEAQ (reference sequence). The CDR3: CASSLANGYTDTQYF. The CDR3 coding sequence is TGTGCCAGCAGCTTAGCAAACGGCTACACAGATACGCAGTATTTT.

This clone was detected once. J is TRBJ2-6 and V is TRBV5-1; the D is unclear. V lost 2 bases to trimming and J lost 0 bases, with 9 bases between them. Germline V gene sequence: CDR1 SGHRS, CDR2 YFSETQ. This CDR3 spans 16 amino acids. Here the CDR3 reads CASSFGSPSGANVLTF. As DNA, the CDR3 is TGCGCCAGCAGCTTTGGTTCGCCCTCTGGGGCCAACGTCCTGACTTTC. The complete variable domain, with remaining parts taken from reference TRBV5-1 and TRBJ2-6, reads KAGVTQTPRYLIKTRGQQVTLSCSPISGHRSVSWYQQTPGQGLQFLFEYFSETQRNKGNFPGRFSGRQFSNSRSEMNVSTLELGDSALYLCASSFGSPSGANVLTFGAGSRLTVL.

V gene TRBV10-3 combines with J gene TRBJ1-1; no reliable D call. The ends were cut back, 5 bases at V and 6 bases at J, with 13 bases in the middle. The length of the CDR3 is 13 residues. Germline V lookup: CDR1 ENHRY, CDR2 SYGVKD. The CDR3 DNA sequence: TGTGCCATCAGTTCCGGCGCTGGCGCTGAAGCTTTCTTT. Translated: CAISSGAGAEAFF.

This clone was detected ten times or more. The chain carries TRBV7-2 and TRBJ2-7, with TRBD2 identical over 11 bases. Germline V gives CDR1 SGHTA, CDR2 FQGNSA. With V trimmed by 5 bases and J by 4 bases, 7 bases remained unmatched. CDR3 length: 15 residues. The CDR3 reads CASSNRGLAAYEQYF. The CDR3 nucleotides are TGTGCCAGCAGCAATAGGGGACTAGCGGCGTACGAGCAGTACTTC.

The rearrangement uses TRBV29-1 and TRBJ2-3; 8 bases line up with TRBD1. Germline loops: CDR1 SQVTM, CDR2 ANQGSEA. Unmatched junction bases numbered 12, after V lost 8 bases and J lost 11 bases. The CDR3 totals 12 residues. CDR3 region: CSLKGVGTGQYF. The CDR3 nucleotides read TGCAGCCTCAAAGGGGTGGGGACAGGGCAGTATTTT.

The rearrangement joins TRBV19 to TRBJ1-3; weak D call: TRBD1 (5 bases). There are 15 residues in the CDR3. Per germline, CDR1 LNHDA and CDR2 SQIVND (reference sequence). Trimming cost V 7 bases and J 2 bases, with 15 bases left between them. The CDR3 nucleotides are TGTGCCAGTACTGCAAATCGGGACGCTGGAAACACCATATATTTT. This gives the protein CASTANRDAGNTIYF.

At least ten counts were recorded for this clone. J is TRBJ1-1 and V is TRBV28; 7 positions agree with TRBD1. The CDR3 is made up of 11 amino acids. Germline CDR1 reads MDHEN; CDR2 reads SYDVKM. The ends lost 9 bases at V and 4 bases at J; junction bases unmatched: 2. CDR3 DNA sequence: TGTGCCAGGGGACAGCTCACTGAAGCTTTCTTT. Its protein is CARGQLTEAFF.